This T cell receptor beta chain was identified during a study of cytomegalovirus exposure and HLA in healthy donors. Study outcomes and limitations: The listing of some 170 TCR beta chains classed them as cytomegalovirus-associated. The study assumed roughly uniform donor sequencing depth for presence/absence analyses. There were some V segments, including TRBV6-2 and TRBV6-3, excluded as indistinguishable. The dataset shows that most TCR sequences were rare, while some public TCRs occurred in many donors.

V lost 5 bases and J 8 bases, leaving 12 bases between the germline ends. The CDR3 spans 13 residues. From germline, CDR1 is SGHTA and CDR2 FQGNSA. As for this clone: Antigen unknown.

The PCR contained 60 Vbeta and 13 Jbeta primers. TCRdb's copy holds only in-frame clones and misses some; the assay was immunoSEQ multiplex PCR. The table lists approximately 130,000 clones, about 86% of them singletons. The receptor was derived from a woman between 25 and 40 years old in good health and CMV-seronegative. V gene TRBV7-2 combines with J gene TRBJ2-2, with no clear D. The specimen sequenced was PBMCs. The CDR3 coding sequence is TGTGCCAGCAGCCTAAACTCGGTGGGGGAGCTGTTTTTT. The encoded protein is CASSLNSVGELFF.